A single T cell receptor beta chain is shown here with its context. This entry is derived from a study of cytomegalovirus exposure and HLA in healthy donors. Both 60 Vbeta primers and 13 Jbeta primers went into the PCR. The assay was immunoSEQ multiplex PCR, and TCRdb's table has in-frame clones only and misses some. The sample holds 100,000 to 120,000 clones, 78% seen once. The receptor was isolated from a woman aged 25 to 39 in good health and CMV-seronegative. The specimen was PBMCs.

DNA of the CDR3: TGTGCCAGCAGGGGGACAGATATGAACACTGAAGCTTTCTTT. It yields the protein CASRGTDMNTEAFF. V and J are TRBV6-1 and TRBJ1-1; 7 bases match TRBD1. The CDR3 consists of 14 residues. Trimming took 6 bases from V and 0 from J; bases not matched to a gene: 4. Looked up from germline, CDR1 is MNHNS and CDR2 is SASEGT.